This T cell receptor (beta chain) is from a study of esophageal squamous cell carcinoma under preoperative chemotherapy listed by TCRdb under 2018. A note on the overall study: TCR repertoires were profiled in both peripheral blood T cells and tumor-infiltrating lymphocytes. In patients with esophageal squamous cell carcinoma, the study looked at what paclitaxel-nedaplatin chemotherapy did to T-cell receptor repertoires. Several patients with primary esophageal squamous cell carcinoma made up the cohort. Repertoires from samples taken before paclitaxel-nedaplatin therapy were compared with repertoires from samples taken after paclitaxel-nedaplatin therapy. Study-wide findings and limitations: The cohort was small, with only a handful of patients with esophageal squamous cell carcinoma analyzed. After chemotherapy, TCR diversity rose significantly in peripheral T cells, but this increase was not seen in tumor-infiltrating lymphocytes. Rather than arising solely from local clonal changes, post-treatment tumor-infiltrating lymphocytes appeared to come partly from peripheral T cells that migrated into the tumor. Immediate and substantial changes in clonotype frequency were induced by paclitaxel-nedaplatin therapy, and contraction rather than amplification was more likely to be observed among abundant clones.

The time point label here, explained by the study, means: before preoperative PTX-NDP chemotherapy. Patients received paclitaxel-nedaplatin as preoperative chemotherapy before surgery. Receptors were amplified or captured by PCR. Instrument on record: HiSeq X Ten. High-throughput sequencing was used to characterize TCR repertoires. TCRdb took the public reads, trimmed them with fastp at Q25, ran MiXCR for clone calling and kept in-frame beta chains. All rows with the same CDR3 protein become a single entry with the most common DNA and genes. The sample table records roughly 13,000 distinct CDR3 sequences; 54% of these occur just once. Around 17% of the sample goes to the ten largest clones. Based on its abundance in the sample, this clonotype is large (0.1 to 1%). It lacks a known antigen. Qualities for individual bases were not recorded, and no much larger clone is one base off. As encoded in the germline V gene, CDR1 is MNHEY while CDR2 is SVGAGI. The CDR3 numbers 14 residues from cysteine through phenylalanine. Only CDR3 DNA remains: 42 bases, in frame from the first base.

The receptor chain draws on TRBV6-5 and TRBJ2-1, with 11 bases aligning to TRBD2. TRBJ2-5 matches the DNA end more closely, so the J call is doubtful. This clonotype was sampled from a human donor with esophageal squamous cell carcinoma. The donor label of this sample is uncertain. Sampling was carried out from a patient given preoperative chemotherapy. This receptor carries the CDR3 CASKRLAGRKTQYF. The bases are TGTGCCAGCAAGAGACTAGCGGGACGGAAGACCCAGTACTTC.